This TCR beta chain was captured by sequencing in a study of identical twins. Study-level points and caveats: Abundant beta clonotypes from cord blood bore fewer insertions; memory repertoires lacked this pattern. Modelling underestimated the level of out-of-frame TCR alpha sharing observed in monozygotic twins.

The CDR3 length is 15 residues. Between the trimmed V and J ends, which lost 3 bases and 0 bases, there was a span of 8 bases. Germline CDR1 reads MNHNS; CDR2 reads SASEGT. In its sample, this clonotype was seen a few times. Its cognate antigen is unknown. A universal primer site was incorporated via template switching, and the cDNA contained unique molecular identifiers. TCRdb reanalysed the 5' RACE reads using MiXCR and keeps one entry per CDR3 protein. Of around 340,000 distinct CDR3 sequences listed, roughly 12% are singletons. The sample also formed part of further work on yellow fever vaccine responses in identical twins. As that report states: Reports say the vaccine T cell response in twins looked partly convergent and partly personalized.

The receptor's source is a woman between 18 and 30 years old in good health. The sequenced sample consisted of CD8+ T cells sorted from blood. The chain couples TRBV6-1 to TRBJ2-2; D gene ambiguous. In DNA form, the CDR3 reads TGTGCCAGCAGTGATCCGACGACGAACACCGGGGAGCTGTTTTTT. Protein sequence: CASSDPTTNTGELFF.